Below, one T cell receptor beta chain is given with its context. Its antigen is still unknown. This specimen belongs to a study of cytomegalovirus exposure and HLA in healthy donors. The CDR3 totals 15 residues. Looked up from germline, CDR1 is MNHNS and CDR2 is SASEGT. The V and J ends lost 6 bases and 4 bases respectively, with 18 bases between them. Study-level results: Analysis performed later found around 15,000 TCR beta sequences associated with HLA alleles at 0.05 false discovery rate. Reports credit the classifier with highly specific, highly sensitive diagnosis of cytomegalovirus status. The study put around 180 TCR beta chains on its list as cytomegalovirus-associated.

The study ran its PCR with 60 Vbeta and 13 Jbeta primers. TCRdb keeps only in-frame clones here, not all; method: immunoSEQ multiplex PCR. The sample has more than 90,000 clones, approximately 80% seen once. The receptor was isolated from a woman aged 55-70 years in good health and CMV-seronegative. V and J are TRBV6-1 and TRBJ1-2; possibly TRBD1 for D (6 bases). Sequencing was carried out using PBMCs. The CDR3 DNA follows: TGTGCCAGCAGCCCAGAGGCGGGGGCTAGCTATGGCTACACCTTC. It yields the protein CASSPEAGASYGYTF.